This T cell receptor (beta chain) derives from a study of blood T cell repertoires in COVID-19. The repertoire was sequenced with immunoSEQ multiplex PCR; TCRdb's copy has only in-frame clones and lacks some. The sample lists about 240,000 clones, approximately 80% occurring once. This receptor was identified in a woman older than 75 with acute or convalescent COVID-19. Sequences were obtained from peripheral blood.

CDR3 bases: TGTGCCAGCAGCCAATGGGCCACTGAAGCTTTCTTT. Translation: CASSQWATEAFF. The chain carries TRBV3-1 (or the pseudogene TRBV3-2) and TRBJ1-1; D not resolved. This CDR3 has 12 residues. Germline V gene sequence: CDR1 LGHDT, CDR2 YNNKEL (reference sequence). Trimming removed 2 bases from V and 4 bases from J, with 5 bases in between.